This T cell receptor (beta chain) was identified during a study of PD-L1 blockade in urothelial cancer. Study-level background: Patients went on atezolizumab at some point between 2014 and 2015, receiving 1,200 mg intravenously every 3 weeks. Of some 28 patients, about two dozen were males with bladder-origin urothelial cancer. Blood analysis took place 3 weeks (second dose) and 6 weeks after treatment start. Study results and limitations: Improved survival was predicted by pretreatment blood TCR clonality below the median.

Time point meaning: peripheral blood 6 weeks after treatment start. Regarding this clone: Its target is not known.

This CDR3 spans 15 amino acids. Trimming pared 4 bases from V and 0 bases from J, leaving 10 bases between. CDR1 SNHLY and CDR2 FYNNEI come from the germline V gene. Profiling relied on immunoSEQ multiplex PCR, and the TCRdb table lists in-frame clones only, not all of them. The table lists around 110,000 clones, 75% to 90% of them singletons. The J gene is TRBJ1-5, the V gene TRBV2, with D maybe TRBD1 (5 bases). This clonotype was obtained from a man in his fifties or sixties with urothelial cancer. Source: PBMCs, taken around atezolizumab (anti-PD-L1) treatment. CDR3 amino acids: CASSGRVISNQPQHF. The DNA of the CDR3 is TGTGCCAGCAGTGGCAGGGTCATTAGCAATCAGCCCCAGCATTTT.